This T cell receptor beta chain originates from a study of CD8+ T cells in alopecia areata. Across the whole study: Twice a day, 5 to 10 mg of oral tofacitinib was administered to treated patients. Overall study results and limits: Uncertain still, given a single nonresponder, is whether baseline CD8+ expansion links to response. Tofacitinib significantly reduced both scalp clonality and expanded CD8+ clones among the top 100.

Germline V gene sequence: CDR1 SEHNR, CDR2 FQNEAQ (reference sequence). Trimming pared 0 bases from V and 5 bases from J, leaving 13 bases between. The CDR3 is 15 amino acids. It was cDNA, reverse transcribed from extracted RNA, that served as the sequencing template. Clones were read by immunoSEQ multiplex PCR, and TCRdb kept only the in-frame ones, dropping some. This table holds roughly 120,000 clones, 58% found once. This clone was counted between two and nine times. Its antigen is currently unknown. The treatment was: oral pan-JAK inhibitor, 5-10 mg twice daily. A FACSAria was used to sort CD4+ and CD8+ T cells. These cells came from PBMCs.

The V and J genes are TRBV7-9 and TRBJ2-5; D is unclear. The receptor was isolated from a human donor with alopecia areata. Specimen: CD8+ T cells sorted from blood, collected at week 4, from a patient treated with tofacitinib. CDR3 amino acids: CASSLATPFEETQYF. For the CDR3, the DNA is TGTGCCAGCAGCTTAGCGACGCCGTTCGAGGAGACCCAGTACTTC.